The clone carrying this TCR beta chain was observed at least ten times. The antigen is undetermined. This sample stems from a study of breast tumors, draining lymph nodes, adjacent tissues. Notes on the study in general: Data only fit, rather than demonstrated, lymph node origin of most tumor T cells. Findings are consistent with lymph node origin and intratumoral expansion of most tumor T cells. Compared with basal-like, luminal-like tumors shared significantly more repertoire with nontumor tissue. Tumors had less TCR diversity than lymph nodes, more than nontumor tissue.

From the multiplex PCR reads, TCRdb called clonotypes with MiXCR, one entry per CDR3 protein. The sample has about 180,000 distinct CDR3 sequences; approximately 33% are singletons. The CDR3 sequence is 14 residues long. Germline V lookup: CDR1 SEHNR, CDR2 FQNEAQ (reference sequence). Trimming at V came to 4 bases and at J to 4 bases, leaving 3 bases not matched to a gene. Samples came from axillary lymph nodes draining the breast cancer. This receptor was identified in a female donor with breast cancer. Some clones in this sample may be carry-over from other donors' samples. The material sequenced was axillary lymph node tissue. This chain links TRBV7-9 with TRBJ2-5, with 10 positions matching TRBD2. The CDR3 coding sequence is TGTGCCAGCAGCTCCGGACTAGCGGTAGAGACCCAGTACTTC. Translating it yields CASSSGLAVETQYF.